This T cell receptor beta chain is from a study of naive and memory T cell subsets. Notes on the study in general: In naive cells, over 95% of TCR sequences were seen only once.

Both TRBC1 and TRBC2 were covered by a beta constant-region primer of two equimolar oligonucleotides. Ligated cDNA was amplified by four rounds of PCR with nested alpha and beta constant-region primers and SP2. TCRdb re-derived calls from the UMI-ligation and nested PCR reads in MiXCR, one entry per CDR3 protein. The sample includes 120,000 or so distinct CDR3 sequences, 36% of them seen just once. Alpha and beta libraries were amplified separately from the second PCR onward. Regarding this clonotype: The target antigen is unknown.

Trimming took 1 base from V and 4 from J; bases not matched to a gene: 7. The CDR3 length is 17 residues. The germline V gene encodes CDR1 DFQATT and CDR2 SNEGSKA (reference sequence). The sequence was collected from a human donor in good health. The rearrangement joins TRBV20-1 to TRBJ2-3, with 14 bases lining up with TRBD2. The specimen sequenced was central memory CD4+ T cells from blood. The CDR3 bases are TGCAGTGCTAGAGGTGGACTGACTAGCGGGAGGGCAGATACGCAGTATTTT. It specifies CSARGGLTSGRADTQYF.